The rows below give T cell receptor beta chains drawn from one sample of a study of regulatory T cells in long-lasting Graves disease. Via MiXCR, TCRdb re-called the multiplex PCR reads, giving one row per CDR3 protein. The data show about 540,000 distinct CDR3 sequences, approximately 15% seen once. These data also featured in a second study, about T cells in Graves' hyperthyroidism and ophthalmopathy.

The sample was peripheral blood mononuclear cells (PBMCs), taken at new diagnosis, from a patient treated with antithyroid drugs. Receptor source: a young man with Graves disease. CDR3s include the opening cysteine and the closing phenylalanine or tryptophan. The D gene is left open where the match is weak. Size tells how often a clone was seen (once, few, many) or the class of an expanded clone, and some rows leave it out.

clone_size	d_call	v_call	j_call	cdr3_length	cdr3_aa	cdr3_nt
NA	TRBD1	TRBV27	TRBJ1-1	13	CATAGTDHTEAFF	TGTGCCACCGCCGGGACAGACCACACTGAAGCTTTCTTT
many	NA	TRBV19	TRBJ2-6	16	CASSVDGVSGANVLTF	TGTGCCAGTAGCGTGGACGGAGTCTCTGGGGCCAACGTCCTGACTTTC
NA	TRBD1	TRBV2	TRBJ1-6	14	CASKTTGVGSPLHF	TGTGCCAGCAAAACAACAGGGGTAGGTTCACCCCTCCACTTT
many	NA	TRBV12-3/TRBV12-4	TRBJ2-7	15	CASSPQIKQRYEQYF	TGTGCCAGCAGTCCCCAGATTAAGCAGCGCTACGAGCAGTACTTC
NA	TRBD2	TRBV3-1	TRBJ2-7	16	CASSQDEAGGGYEQYF	TGTGCCAGCAGCCAAGACGAAGCGGGAGGAGGGTACGAGCAGTACTTC
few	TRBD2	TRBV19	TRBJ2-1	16	CASSIDGLAGWDEQFF	TGTGCCAGTAGTATAGACGGACTAGCGGGGTGGGATGAGCAGTTCTTC
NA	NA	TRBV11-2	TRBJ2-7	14	CASSRYRSSYEQYF	TGTGCCAGCTCCCGGTACCGCAGCTCCTACGAGCAGTACTTC
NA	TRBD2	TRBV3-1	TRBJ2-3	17	CASSQELASGGTDTQYF	TGTGCCAGCAGCCAAGAGCTGGCTAGCGGGGGCACAGATACGCAGTATTTT
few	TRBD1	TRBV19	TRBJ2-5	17	CASSPPPGTGGGETQYF	TGTGCCAGTAGTCCTCCCCCCGGGACAGGGGGCGGAGAGACCCAGTACTTC
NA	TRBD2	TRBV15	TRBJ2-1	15	CATSSGRSGSYEQFF	TGTGCCACCAGCAGCGGACGTAGCGGGAGCTATGAGCAGTTCTTC
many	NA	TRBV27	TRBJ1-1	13	CASSLKENTEAFF	TGTGCCAGCAGTTTGAAGGAGAACACTGAAGCTTTCTTT
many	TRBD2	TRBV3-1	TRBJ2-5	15	CASSPPTGGRETQYF	TGTGCCAGCAGCCCACCTACGGGGGGTCGGGAGACCCAGTACTTC
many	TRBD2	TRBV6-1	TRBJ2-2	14	CASRAGVHTGELFF	TGTGCCAGCAGGGCGGGGGTACACACCGGGGAGCTGTTTTTT
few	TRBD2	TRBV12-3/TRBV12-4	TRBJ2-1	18	CASSLAGTSGSSYNEQFF	TGTGCCAGCAGTTTAGCTGGGACTAGCGGAAGCTCCTACAATGAGCAGTTCTTC
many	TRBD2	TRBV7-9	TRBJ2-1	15	CASIAGVGRWNEQFF	TGTGCCAGCATTGCGGGAGTGGGGAGGTGGAATGAGCAGTTCTTC
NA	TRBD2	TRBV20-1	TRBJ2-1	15	CSARVAGALYNEQFF	TGCAGTGCTAGAGTGGCGGGAGCCCTTTACAATGAGCAGTTCTTC
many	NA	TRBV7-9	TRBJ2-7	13	CASSSQSSYEQYF	TGTGCCAGCAGTTCCCAGAGCTCCTACGAGCAGTACTTC
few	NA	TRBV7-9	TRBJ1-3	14	CASSFTGTGNTIYF	TGTGCCAGCAGCTTTACAGGGACTGGAAACACCATATATTTT
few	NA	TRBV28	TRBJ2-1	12	CASKSGMNEQFF	TGTGCCAGCAAATCGGGAATGAATGAGCAGTTCTTC
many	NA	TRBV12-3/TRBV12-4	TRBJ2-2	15	CASSLAGRLSRELFF	TGTGCCAGCAGTTTAGCGGGCCGCCTCTCCCGGGAGCTGTTTTTT
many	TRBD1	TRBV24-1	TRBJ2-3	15	CATSARGLSTDTQYF	TGTGCCACCAGTGCCAGGGGGCTCAGCACAGATACGCAGTATTTT
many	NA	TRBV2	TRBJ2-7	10	CASMQDEQYF	TGTGCCAGCATGCAGGACGAGCAGTACTTC
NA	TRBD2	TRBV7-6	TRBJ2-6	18	CASSSPGGGGTGANVLTF	TGTGCCAGCAGCTCCCCGGGGGGGGGCGGTACTGGGGCCAACGTCCTGACTTTC
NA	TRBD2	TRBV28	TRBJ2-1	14	CASSKTSASGEQFF	TGTGCCAGCAGTAAGACTAGCGCCAGCGGGGAGCAGTTCTTC
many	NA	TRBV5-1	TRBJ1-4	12	CASATESTKLFF	TGCGCCAGCGCGACCGAGAGTACAAAACTGTTTTTT
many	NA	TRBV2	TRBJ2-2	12	CASSIQTGELFF	TGTGCCAGCAGTATACAAACCGGGGAGCTGTTTTTT
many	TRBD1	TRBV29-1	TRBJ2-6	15	CSVADTGAGANVLTF	TGCAGCGTTGCAGACACAGGGGCTGGGGCCAACGTCCTGACTTTC
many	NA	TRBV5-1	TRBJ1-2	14	CASSWTQGGDGYTF	TGCGCCAGCAGTTGGACCCAGGGCGGCGATGGCTACACCTTC
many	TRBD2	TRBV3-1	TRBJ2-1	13	CASASGRPNEQFF	TGTGCCAGCGCTAGCGGGAGACCCAATGAGCAGTTCTTC
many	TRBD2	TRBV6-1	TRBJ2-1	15	CASRFLSGGQNEQFF	TGTGCCAGCAGATTTCTCTCGGGAGGGCAGAATGAGCAGTTCTTC
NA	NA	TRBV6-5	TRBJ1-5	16	CASSYSTGGLHQPQHF	TGTGCCAGCAGTTACTCGACGGGGGGCCTCCATCAGCCCCAGCATTTT
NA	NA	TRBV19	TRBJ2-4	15	CASTPGPLSVDIQYF	TGTGCCAGTACTCCGGGACCCTTATCGGTGGACATTCAGTACTTC
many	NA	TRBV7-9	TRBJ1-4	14	CASSSDRTNEKLFF	TGTGCCAGCAGCTCGGACAGAACTAATGAAAAACTGTTTTTT
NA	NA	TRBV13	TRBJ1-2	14	CASSRTLMGKGYTF	TGTGCCAGCAGCAGGACACTCATGGGGAAAGGCTACACCTTC
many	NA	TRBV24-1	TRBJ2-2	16	CATSDFARTNTGELFF	TGTGCCACCAGTGATTTTGCCCGGACGAACACCGGGGAGCTGTTTTTT
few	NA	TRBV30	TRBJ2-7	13	CAWSVGGLYEQYF	TGTGCCTGGAGTGTGGGGGGCCTCTACGAGCAGTACTTC
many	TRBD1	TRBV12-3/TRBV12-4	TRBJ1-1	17	CASSLGQGISKDTEAFF	TGTGCCAGCAGTTTAGGACAGGGGATAAGTAAGGACACTGAAGCTTTCTTT
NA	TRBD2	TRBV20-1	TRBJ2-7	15	CSAPSGTSWRGEQYF	TGCAGTGCTCCGTCCGGGACTAGCTGGAGGGGTGAGCAGTACTTC
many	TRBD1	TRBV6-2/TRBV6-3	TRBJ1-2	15	CASSRDSNRVRGYTF	TGTGCCAGCAGTAGGGACAGCAATCGGGTCCGGGGCTACACCTTC
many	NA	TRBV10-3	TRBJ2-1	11	CAISEEQWQFF	TGTGCCATCAGTGAGGAACAGTGGCAGTTCTTC
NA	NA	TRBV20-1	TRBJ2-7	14	CSAPPGGASYEQYF	TGCAGTGCGCCCCCCGGGGGCGCATCCTACGAGCAGTACTTC
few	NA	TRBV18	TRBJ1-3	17	CASSLSEVANSGNTIYF	TGTGCCAGCTCCCTTTCCGAAGTCGCCAACTCTGGAAACACCATATATTTT
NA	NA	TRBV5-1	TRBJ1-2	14	CASGLAGSDYGYTF	TGCGCCAGCGGCTTGGCGGGCAGCGATTATGGCTACACCTTC
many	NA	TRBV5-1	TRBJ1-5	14	CASSFSGPNQPQHF	TGCGCCAGCAGCTTTTCGGGGCCCAATCAGCCCCAGCATTTT
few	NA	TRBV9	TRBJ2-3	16	CASSTRDAASTDTQYF	TGTGCCAGCAGCACGCGGGATGCTGCTAGCACAGATACGCAGTATTTT
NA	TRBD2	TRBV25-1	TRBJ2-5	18	CARDTEGGTSGNQETQYF	TGTGCCAGGGATACGGAAGGGGGGACTAGCGGGAACCAAGAGACCCAGTACTTC
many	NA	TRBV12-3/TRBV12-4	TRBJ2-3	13	CASSPWTTDTQYF	TGTGCCAGCAGTCCATGGACCACAGATACGCAGTATTTT
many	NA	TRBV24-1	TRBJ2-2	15	CATGGSGFNTGELFF	TGTGCCACCGGGGGTAGCGGATTCAACACCGGGGAGCTGTTTTTT
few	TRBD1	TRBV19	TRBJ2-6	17	CASSKGATFSGANVLTF	TGTGCCAGTAGTAAGGGGGCAACCTTCTCTGGGGCCAACGTCCTGACTTTC